This TCR beta chain was captured by sequencing in a study of T cell responses to AZD1222 COVID-19 vaccine. The sample holds a few counts of this clone. No antigen is known for it. General study results and limits: Once two AZD1222 doses were given, Spike-specific TCR breadth and depth went up. Within unmutated variant regions lay the reported targets of nearly half of spike-specific TCRs.

Per the germline V gene, CDR1 is SGHTA and CDR2 is FQGNSA. V dropped 0 bases and J dropped 2 bases, with 8 bases sitting between them. The CDR3 sequence is 14 residues long. Sequencing was performed with immunoSEQ multiplex PCR; in TCRdb, only in-frame clones are kept and a portion is missing. This sample has some 120,000 clones, with about 90% found just once. The chain combines TRBV7-2 with TRBJ2-7; D remains unclear. The clonotype originates from an adult in good health. The starting material was peripheral blood, obtained on day 0 of AZD1222 vaccination. In DNA form, the CDR3 reads TGTGCCAGCAGCTTAGCGCCCCACACCTACGAGCAGTACTTC. This sequence encodes CASSLAPHTYEQYF.